These 27 T cell receptor beta chains were sequenced from one sample in a study of response to subunit inactivated influenza vaccine. TCRdb re-called the RT-PCR reads with MiXCR, one entry per CDR3 protein. The table includes under 750,000 distinct CDR3 sequences, 12% detected once. Sequenced here: PBMCs from blood, sampled on the day of vaccination. All receptors derive from a man aged 50 or older who received an inactivated influenza vaccine.

This clonotype was detected only a few times. The chain couples TRBV19 to TRBJ1-4, with a weak D call TRBD1 (6 bases). Looked up from germline, CDR1 is LNHDA and CDR2 is SQIVND (reference sequence). V was shortened by 2 bases and J by 0 bases, with 25 bases between the two germline ends. The CDR3 sequence is 21 residues long. The CDR3 DNA is TGTGCCAGTAGTATAACAGGGACGTTAACCCTGTCCGCACCAACTAATGAAAAACTGTTTTTT. It codes for CASSITGTLTLSAPTNEKLFF.

The table lists this clonotype with a count of one. V gene TRBV29-1 combines with J gene TRBJ2-7; no firm D call. The V gene's germline CDR1 is SQVTM and CDR2 ANQGSEA. The V gene lost 6 bases and the J gene lost 0 bases, with 6 bases spanning the gap. The CDR3 runs to 11 residues. Written as DNA, the CDR3 is TGCAGCGTCCACCTCTCCTACGAGCAGTACTTC. This sequence encodes CSVHLSYEQYF.

This clonotype was seen repeatedly, ten times or more. The chain uses TRBV27 and TRBJ2-5; TRBD1 might be the D (5 bases). In germline, CDR1 is MNHEY, CDR2 SMNVEV (reference sequence). The ends were cut back, 4 bases at V and 0 bases at J, with 9 bases in the middle. The CDR3 is 14 residues long. The CDR3 region is CASSSQGYQETQYF. The CDR3 bases are TGTGCCAGCAGTTCCCAGGGCTACCAAGAGACCCAGTACTTC.

The CDR3 sequence: CASSEAAFGSHKNIQYF. DNA for the CDR3: TGTGCCAGCAGTGAAGCGGCCTTTGGTAGTCACAAAAACATTCAGTACTTC. V and J are TRBV6-1 and TRBJ2-4; D is unresolved. The V end lost 0 bases, the J end lost 3 bases, and 15 bases lay between the germline ends. The CDR3 sequence is 17 residues long. CDR1 and CDR2 (germline): MNHNS, SASEGT.

CDR3 region: CAISESLAEYPRNEQFF. The CDR3 DNA sequence: TGTGCCATCAGTGAGTCCCTAGCGGAATATCCGAGGAATGAGCAGTTCTTC. The chain uses TRBV10-3 and TRBJ2-1; 7 nucleotides agree with TRBD2. V was pared by 0 bases and J by 7 bases, with 12 bases of the junction left unmatched. From germline, CDR1 is ENHRY and CDR2 SYGVKD. The CDR3 consists of 17 residues.

The chain has TRBV18 and TRBJ2-5, with D possibly TRBD2 on 6 matching bases. V gave up 5 bases and J gave up 1 base, with 17 bases separating them. Germline V CDR1 and CDR2: KGHSH, LQKENI. The CDR3 contains 16 residues. The CDR3 bases are TGTGCCAGCTCAAAGACCCAGCAGGGAGGCCAAGAGACCCAGTACTTC. This sequence encodes CASSKTQQGGQETQYF.

This clonotype has a handful of counts. The genes are TRBV30 and TRBJ1-3; D is unclear. The CDR3 consists of 13 residues. Trimming cost V 0 bases and J 4 bases, with 7 bases left between them. Germline CDR1 reads GTSNPN; CDR2 reads SVGIG (reference sequence). CDR3 residues: CAWSVLSGNTIYF. In nucleotides, the CDR3 is TGTGCCTGGAGTGTACTCTCCGGAAACACCATATATTTT.

This clonotype was counted between two and nine times. The chain recombines TRBV4-2 with TRBJ1-4, with D tentatively TRBD1 (5 bases). The CDR3 runs to 15 residues. V was clipped by 4 bases and J by 6 bases, with 15 bases between them. The germline CDR1 and CDR2 sequences are LGHNA and YNFKEQ. CDR3 sequence: CASSPGTLGDEKLFF. CDR3 coding DNA: TGTGCCAGCAGCCCCGGGACTCTAGGCGATGAAAAACTGTTTTTT.

This clonotype has a handful of counts. The chain has TRBV28 and TRBJ2-1, with 16 bases fitting TRBD2. The CDR3 has 21 amino acids. CDR1 is MDHEN, CDR2 SYDVKM, per germline. J gave up 1 base and V 3 bases, and 12 bases lay outside the gene matches. The CDR3, as DNA: TGTGCCAGCAGTTTTCAGCCGGGACTAGCGGGGGGGCCCAAGTCCTACAATGAGCAGTTCTTC. This sequence encodes CASSFQPGLAGGPKSYNEQFF.

This clonotype was seen more than once but under ten times. V gene TRBV4-2 combines with J gene TRBJ2-5; TRBD1 matches 9 bases. In germline, CDR1 is LGHNA, CDR2 YNFKEQ. The CDR3 has 16 amino acids. V lost 2 bases to trimming and J lost 5 bases; unmatched junction nucleotides: 9. The CDR3 protein is CASSQLGQGVKETQYF. The CDR3 DNA reads TGTGCCAGCAGCCAACTGGGACAGGGCGTTAAGGAGACCCAGTACTTC.

This chain uses TRBV4-3 with TRBJ2-2; TRBD2 matches 7 bases. CDR3 length equals 15 residues. Germline V lookup: CDR1 LGHNA, CDR2 YSLEER. The V gene end was trimmed by 4 bases and the J gene end by 5 bases; junction bases not matched to a gene: 7. The CDR3 DNA follows: TGCGCCAGCAGCCCCGGTGGGGGGGGAACCGGGGAGCTGTTTTTT. This translates into CASSPGGGGTGELFF.

This clonotype was seen only a few times. This sequence joins TRBV29-1 and TRBJ2-1; 13 bases agree with TRBD2. CDR1 and CDR2 (germline): SQVTM, ANQGSEA. The CDR3 is 14 residues long. The ends lost 7 bases at V and 5 bases at J; junction bases unmatched: 5. In DNA, the CDR3 is TGCAGCGCCATGGGACTAGCGGGGCACAATGAGCAGTTCTTC. Translated: CSAMGLAGHNEQFF.

The chain is built from TRBV5-5 and TRBJ2-2; weak D call: TRBD2 (6 bases). CDR1 is SGHKS, CDR2 YYEKEE, per germline (reference sequence). The length of the CDR3 is 14 residues. The V end was cut by 7 bases, the J end by 6 bases, with 16 bases between. CDR3 in amino acids: CASSTLGGAGELFF. The CDR3 nucleotides are TGTGCCAGCTCGACTTTGGGCGGGGCCGGGGAGCTGTTTTTT.

The chain is built from TRBV5-1 and TRBJ2-3, with 9 bases that match TRBD1. The CDR3 totals 14 residues. Trimming took 4 bases from V and 4 from J; bases not matched to a gene: 4. Germline values: CDR1 SGHRS, CDR2 YFSETQ. The CDR3 here is CASSTGTGSDTQYF. DNA for the CDR3: TGCGCCAGCAGCACGGGGACAGGGTCAGATACGCAGTATTTT.

The DNA of the CDR3 is TGCGCCAGCAGCTTGGATCCAGGGCGGGCCTATGGCTACACCTTC. This sequence encodes CASSLDPGRAYGYTF. The J gene is TRBJ1-2, the V gene TRBV5-1; a possible D gene is TRBD1 (5 bases). Germline lookup yields CDR1 SGHRS and CDR2 YFSETQ. Trimming took 0 bases from V and 4 from J, leaving 13 bases between them. The CDR3 runs 15 residues.

This clonotype came up a few times. The chain employs TRBV7-2 and TRBJ2-2, with a tentative D call TRBD1 (6 bases). The CDR3 spans 14 residues. Trimming took 7 bases from V and 6 from J, leaving 15 bases between them. The germline CDR1 and CDR2 sequences are SGHTA and FQGNSA. CDR3 nucleotides: TGTGCCAGCACCAGAAACAGGGCGCCCGGGGAGCTGTTTTTT. This gives the protein CASTRNRAPGELFF.

This clonotype appeared many times. The rearrangement links TRBV29-1 to TRBJ2-7; 11 bases are shared with TRBD1. The length of the CDR3 is 15 residues. J gave up 6 bases and V 2 bases, and 9 bases lay outside the gene matches. Germline V gives CDR1 SQVTM, CDR2 ANQGSEA. Here the CDR3 reads CSVERPDRGLGEQYF. As DNA, the CDR3 is TGCAGCGTTGAAAGGCCGGACAGGGGGCTAGGCGAGCAGTACTTC.

This rearrangement joins TRBV5-1 to TRBJ1-2, with 9 bases that match TRBD1. Unmatched junction bases numbered 8, after V lost 0 bases and J lost 5 bases. Looked up from germline, CDR1 is SGHRS and CDR2 is YFSETQ. CDR3 length equals 16 residues. The DNA for the CDR3 is TGCGCCAGCAGCTTGGGCACAGGGGGCGCGGTGTATGGCTACACCTTC. Its protein product is CASSLGTGGAVYGYTF.

J is TRBJ2-2 and V is TRBV7-8; no firm D call. Trimming took 2 bases from V and 0 from J, leaving 7 bases between them. Germline CDR1 and CDR2: SGHVS and FQNEAQ. The CDR3 loop spans 15 amino acids. CDR3 protein: CASSLTPANTGELFF. As DNA, the CDR3 is TGTGCCAGCAGCTTAACTCCCGCGAACACCGGGGAGCTGTTTTTT.

J is TRBJ2-2 and V is TRBV18; tentative D call: TRBD2 (6 bases). V lost 2 bases, J lost 6 bases, and 19 bases lay in between. This CDR3 is built from 17 residues. Germline lookup yields CDR1 KGHSH and CDR2 LQKENI. The CDR3: CASSPILTVSGSGELFF. CDR3 bases: TGTGCCAGCTCACCAATCTTAACAGTTAGCGGATCCGGGGAGCTGTTTTTT.

The rearrangement uses TRBV9 and TRBJ2-1, with 12 positions matching TRBD2. The V gene end was trimmed by 4 bases and the J gene end by 8 bases; junction bases not matched to a gene: 10. The CDR3 extends over 16 amino acids. Germline CDR1 is SGDLS and CDR2 is YYNGEE. The CDR3 region has the DNA TGTGCCAGCAGCCCCCAGACTAGCGGGAGATTGTATGAGCAGTTCTTC. It is translated as CASSPQTSGRLYEQFF.

This clonotype has more than one count but fewer than ten. The chain has TRBV28 and TRBJ2-7; TRBD1 is a possible D gene (5 bases). This CDR3 region has 11 residues. Per germline, CDR1 MDHEN and CDR2 SYDVKM. V lost 7 bases to trimming and J lost 7 bases, with 11 bases between them. The CDR3 DNA follows: TGTGCCAGCATATCACAGGAAGAGCAGTACTTC. It encodes CASISQEEQYF.

This clonotype was counted only a few times. The chain has TRBV29-1 and TRBJ1-1; weak D call: TRBD1 (5 bases). The CDR3 has 15 amino acids. V gave up 2 bases and J gave up 0 bases, with 13 bases separating them. Germline CDR1 is SQVTM and CDR2 is ANQGSEA. This CDR3 is CSVESQGAVNTEAFF. The CDR3 DNA sequence: TGCAGCGTTGAATCCCAAGGGGCGGTGAACACTGAAGCTTTCTTT. The full variable domain, with the rest looked up from reference TRBV29-1 and TRBJ1-1, is SAVISQKPSRDICQRGTSLTIQCQVDSQVTMMFWYRQQPGQSLTLIATANQGSEATYESGFVIDKFPISRPNLTFSTLTVSNMSPEDSSIYLCSVESQGAVNTEAFFGQGTRLTVV.

This clonotype came up a few times. The chain has TRBV27 and TRBJ1-6, with a tentative D call TRBD1 (5 bases). Trimming shortened V by 3 bases and J by 7 bases, and 16 bases separated the two germline ends. CDR1 and CDR2 (germline): MNHEY, SMNVEV (reference sequence). The CDR3 has 16 residues. This CDR3 is CASSFRPSTENSPLHF. The DNA of the CDR3 is TGTGCCAGCAGTTTCCGCCCGTCGACAGAGAATTCACCCCTCCACTTT.

This clonotype was observed a handful of times. The chain joins TRBV28 to TRBJ2-5, with 11 bases that match TRBD1. V shed 5 bases and J 2 bases; nucleotides not matched to a gene: 4. Germline V lookup: CDR1 MDHEN, CDR2 SYDVKM. This CDR3 region has 15 residues. CDR3 protein: CASSADRGQQETQYF. CDR3 nucleotides: TGTGCCAGCAGTGCGGACAGGGGGCAACAAGAGACCCAGTACTTC.

This clonotype was detected only a few times. The rearrangement joins TRBV7-8 to TRBJ2-5, with 8 bases identical to TRBD2. The V gene's germline CDR1 is SGHVS and CDR2 FQNEAQ. The CDR3 spans 14 residues. The junction had 3 bases not matched to a gene; V was cut back by 1 base and J by 5 bases. In DNA, the CDR3 is TGTGCCAGCAGCTTAGTATTAGCGGGGGAGACCCAGTACTTC. As protein: CASSLVLAGETQYF.

This clonotype was observed a few times. The rearrangement uses TRBV5-1 and TRBJ2-5, with 9 bases aligning to TRBD1. The CDR3 runs 15 residues. With V trimmed by 4 bases and J by 5 bases, 9 bases remained unmatched. Germline CDR1 and CDR2: SGHRS and YFSETQ. The CDR3, as DNA: TGCGCCAGCAGCCCGATACAGGGGGCGGGGGAGACCCAGTACTTC. It yields the protein CASSPIQGAGETQYF.